The 2 T cell receptor beta chains below were found in one sample sequenced in a study of post-analysis software for immune sequencing data. Study outcomes and limitations: Comparison of patients with controls showed 4 to 6 TRBV segments more frequent in patients, TRBV5-6, TRBV5-1 and TRBV20-1 among them.

The TCR beta cDNA libraries carried unique molecular identifiers. Each CDR3 protein gets one entry after TCRdb re-called the PCR reads with MiXCR. Of hundreds of thousands of distinct CDR3 sequences in the sample, less than 35% were seen once. Their antigens remain unidentified. Material for sequencing was blood. These receptors were taken from a girl aged 10 to 17 with multiple sclerosis.

This clonotype was counted between two and nine times. An end of the junction differs from the germline gene, which may be a read error. The J gene is TRBJ2-5, the V gene TRBV7-2; no firm D call. CDR1 is SGHTA and CDR2 is FQGNSA in the germline V gene. There are 16 residues in the CDR3. DNA of the CDR3: TGTGCCAGCAGCATAGCCCTAGGTCGTGAAAAAGAGACCCAGTACTTC. Amino acids: CASSIALGREKETQYF.

The chain recombines TRBV3-1 with TRBJ2-7; perhaps TRBD1 as D (7 bases). The CDR3 contains 17 residues. Per germline, CDR1 LGHDT and CDR2 YNNKEL (reference sequence). V was clipped by 4 bases and J by 2 bases, with 21 bases between them. Written as DNA, the CDR3 is TGTGCCAGCAGCCTCCCCAGGGGGGCAGGGGCCCCCTACGAGCAGTACTTC. Amino acid sequence: CASSLPRGAGAPYEQYF.